There are many counts of the clone carrying this TCR beta chain. Germline assignment: CDR1 SQVTM and CDR2 ANQGSEA. Trimming took 0 bases from V and 4 from J, leaving 6 bases between them. The CDR3 covers 13 residues. The data originate from a study of beta chain features in type 1 diabetes. The entirety of the isolated RNA underwent reverse transcription, so expressed TCRB transcripts were sequenced. Here immunoSEQ multiplex PCR was the method, and the copy in TCRdb shows in-frame clones only, minus some. Of 430,000 or so clones detected, about an eighth appear once; the ten largest clones hold approximately 0.05%.

The sample was naive CD4+ T cells from blood. The origin of this receptor is a woman younger than 30 in good health. This rearrangement joins TRBV29-1 to TRBJ1-4; D unresolved. In DNA, the CDR3 is TGCAGCGTTGAAGAAGGAGTTAATGAAAAACTGTTTTTT. It yields the protein CSVEEGVNEKLFF.